These 12 T cell receptor beta chains were sequenced from one sample in a study of T cells in localized non-small cell lung cancer. Sequencing was performed with immunoSEQ multiplex PCR; in TCRdb, only in-frame clones are kept and a portion is missing. The repertoire holds roughly 38,000 clones, with 70% to 90% as singletons. Here the sequenced sample was peripheral blood, taken before any cancer treatment. Every receptor here comes from a man aged 18 to 49 with stage I lung adenocarcinoma.

The rearrangement joins TRBV7-2 to TRBJ2-7; D call uncertain. CDR1 and CDR2 (germline): SGHTA, FQGNSA. V lost 5 bases and J lost 6, with 17 bases in between. The CDR3 runs to 14 residues. This chain's CDR3 is CASSPGRLESEQYF. CDR3 DNA: TGTGCCAGCAGCCCCGGCAGACTCGAGTCCGAGCAGTACTTC.

The chain links TRBV28 to TRBJ2-6, with TRBD1 identical over 7 bases. Unmatched junction bases numbered 1, after V lost 6 bases and J lost 2 bases. There are 14 residues in the CDR3. CDR1 is MDHEN, CDR2 SYDVKM, per germline. The CDR3, as DNA: TGTGCCAGCAGCGGGACAGCTGGGGCCAACGTCCTGACTTTC. Amino acids: CASSGTAGANVLTF.

This chain uses TRBV4-1 with TRBJ1-5, with D possibly being TRBD1 (6 bases). The CDR3 consists of 17 residues. In germline, CDR1 is MGHRA, CDR2 YSYEKL. V shed 0 bases and J shed 9 bases, with 21 bases lying between them. The CDR3 DNA reads TGCGCCAGCAGCCAAGACAGCCAGGGGCAGGGCCGGTCGCCCCAGCATTTT. Encoded protein: CASSQDSQGQGRSPQHF.

The V and J genes are TRBV29-1 and TRBJ2-5; 7 nucleotides agree with TRBD1. This CDR3 has 14 residues. The V gene end was trimmed by 6 bases and the J gene end by 2 bases; junction bases not matched to a gene: 9. Germline lookup yields CDR1 SQVTM and CDR2 ANQGSEA. CDR3 loop: CSVLDRATQETQYF. The CDR3 coding sequence is TGCAGCGTCCTCGACAGGGCTACTCAAGAGACCCAGTACTTC. The whole variable domain, remainder taken from reference TRBV29-1 and TRBJ2-5, is SAVISQKPSRDICQRGTSLTIQCQVDSQVTMMFWYRQQPGQSLTLIATANQGSEATYESGFVIDKFPISRPNLTFSTLTVSNMSPEDSSIYLCSVLDRATQETQYFGPGTRLLVL.

The CDR3 nucleotides are TGTGCCAGTAGCCCCGGCTGGGGTACAGATACGCAGTATTTT. Translated, it gives CASSPGWGTDTQYF. This chain joins TRBV19 and TRBJ2-3; D is unclear. This CDR3 is 14 amino acids long. Trimming cost V 6 bases and J 3 bases, with 13 bases left between them. CDR1 and CDR2 (germline): LNHDA, SQIVND (reference sequence).

The V and J genes are TRBV4-2 and TRBJ1-2; 8 nucleotides line up with TRBD1. Germline lookup yields CDR1 LGHNA and CDR2 YNFKEQ. The CDR3 consists of 16 residues. V lost 1 base and J lost 4; bases outside the gene matches: 8. Written as DNA, the CDR3 is TGTGCCAGCAGCCAAGTGGGGGCCACAGGGGGCTATGGCTACACCTTC. The encoded protein is CASSQVGATGGYGYTF.

This clone was found once. This chain links TRBV19 with TRBJ1-5; D remains ambiguous. The V gene's germline CDR1 is LNHDA and CDR2 SQIVND (reference sequence). CDR3 length: 15 amino acids. The V gene lost 3 bases and the J gene lost 4 bases, with 13 bases spanning the gap. CDR3 DNA: TGTGCCAGTAGTATTCAAGGGCAGCTTAATCAGCCCCAGCATTTT. Its protein is CASSIQGQLNQPQHF.

This chain connects TRBV11-2 to TRBJ2-7, with 8 positions matching TRBD2. This CDR3 has 13 residues. The germline CDR1 and CDR2 sequences are SGHAT and FQNNGV. Trimming took 5 bases from V and 3 from J; bases not matched to a gene: 3. In DNA form, the CDR3 reads TGTGCCAGCAGCCCCGGGACTAGCTACGAGCAGTACTTC. Translated: CASSPGTSYEQYF.

As concerns this clone: The same CDR3 is also encoded by other DNA sequences in this sample. The J gene is TRBJ2-6, the V gene TRBV7-6; 8 bases fit TRBD1. Trimming took 2 bases from V and 0 from J; bases not matched to a gene: 9. From germline, CDR1 is SGHVS and CDR2 FNYEAQ. The CDR3 runs 19 residues. CDR3 sequence: CASSLLSGTGRSGANVLTF. DNA of the CDR3: TGTGCCAGCAGCTTACTATCCGGGACAGGCCGCTCTGGGGCCAACGTCCTGACTTTC.

The sample holds one count of this clone. The V and J genes are TRBV10-3 and TRBJ1-1; D possibly corresponds to TRBD1 (5 bases). CDR1 is ENHRY, CDR2 SYGVKD, per germline. V lost 10 bases and J lost 4, with 19 bases in between. The CDR3 spans 14 residues. The CDR3 loop reads CATNLGFRGTEAFF. DNA of the CDR3: TGTGCCACCAACCTCGGGTTTAGGGGCACTGAAGCTTTCTTT.

The chain carries TRBV7-9 and TRBJ1-1, with D possibly being TRBD1 (5 bases). Trimming removed 5 bases from V and 3 bases from J, with 10 bases in between. There are 13 residues in the CDR3. Germline CDR1 reads SEHNR; CDR2 reads FQNEAQ (reference sequence). The chain's CDR3 is CASSLLGDTEAFF. CDR3 coding DNA: TGTGCCAGCAGCCTTTTGGGGGACACTGAAGCTTTCTTT.

This clone appeared once. The rearrangement uses TRBV10-3 and TRBJ1-2; 7 nucleotides line up with TRBD1. The CDR3 is made up of 13 amino acids. The ends lost 7 bases at V and 1 base at J; junction bases unmatched: 3. The germline V gene encodes CDR1 ENHRY and CDR2 SYGVKD. CDR3 in DNA: TGTGCCATCACTGGGGACAGTAACTATGGCTACACCTTC. Encoded protein: CAITGDSNYGYTF.